Below are 24 T cell receptor beta chains sequenced from a single sample in a study of cytomegalovirus exposure and HLA in healthy donors. In the PCR, 60 Vbeta and 13 Jbeta primers were used. Only in-frame clones appear in the TCRdb table, and some are missing; sequencing was by immunoSEQ multiplex PCR. The top ten hold around 3.8% of the sample, which has some 97,000 clones, roughly three quarters seen once. Sequencing was done on a sample of PBMCs. The receptors shown here come from a woman between 50 and 59 years old in good health and CMV-seropositive.

In DNA, the CDR3 is TGTGCCAGCTCACCAAACAACGAGCAGTACTTC. The encoded protein is CASSPNNEQYF. The chain joins TRBV18 to TRBJ2-7, with no clear D. The CDR3 runs 11 residues. Looked up from germline, CDR1 is KGHSH and CDR2 is LQKENI. Trimming removed 2 bases from V and 5 bases from J, with 4 bases in between.

V gene TRBV9 combines with J gene TRBJ1-6; 10 nucleotides align to TRBD1. CDR1 is SGDLS and CDR2 is YYNGEE in the germline V gene. V lost 3 bases to trimming and J lost 6 bases; unmatched junction nucleotides: 3. The CDR3 loop spans 15 amino acids. CDR3 amino acids: CASSAGQGGNSPLHF. Written as DNA, the CDR3 is TGTGCCAGCAGCGCAGGACAGGGGGGTAATTCACCCCTCCACTTT.

The chain is built from TRBV7-9 and TRBJ2-6; TRBD1 aligns across 8 bases. The length of the CDR3 is 19 residues. CDR1 and CDR2 (germline): SEHNR, FQNEAQ (reference sequence). After removal of 7 bases from V and 0 bases from J, the junction contained 14 bases not matched to a gene. The CDR3 here is CASIPRDRRPISGANVLTF. Written as DNA, the CDR3 is TGTGCCAGCATCCCTCGGGACAGGCGACCTATCTCTGGGGCCAACGTCCTGACTTTC. Looking up the rest from reference TRBV7-9 and TRBJ2-6 gives the full variable domain: DTGVSQNPRHKITKRGQNVTFRCDPISEHNRLYWYRQTLGQGPEFLTYFQNEAQLEKSRLLSDRFSAERPKGSFSTLEIQRTEQGDSAMYLCASIPRDRRPISGANVLTFGAGSRLTVL.

This clone was observed once. The chain joins TRBV10-3 to TRBJ2-3, with 10 bases lining up with TRBD1. The CDR3 sequence is 13 residues long. The germline V gene has CDR1 ENHRY and CDR2 SYGVKD. The V segment lost 10 bases and the J segment 5 bases; nucleotides outside the gene matches: 6. CDR3 nucleotide sequence: TGTGCCACCGTTTGGACAGGGGGAGATACGCAGTATTTT. Amino acid sequence: CATVWTGGDTQYF.

The chain is built from TRBV12-5 and TRBJ2-3; perhaps TRBD1 as D (5 bases). The V gene lost 1 base and the J gene lost 2 bases, with 10 bases spanning the gap. Germline values: CDR1 LGHNT, CDR2 FRNRAP. The CDR3 totals 15 residues. Here the CDR3 reads CASGLDRSYTDTQYF. As DNA, the CDR3 is TGTGCTAGTGGTTTGGACAGGTCCTACACAGATACGCAGTATTTT.

The rearrangement links TRBV19 to TRBJ1-1, with D possibly matching TRBD1 (6 bases). The CDR3 has 14 amino acids. V lost 3 bases and J lost 6, with 14 bases in between. Germline V CDR1 and CDR2: LNHDA, SQIVND (reference sequence). CDR3 residues: CASSIGGGGPEAFF. The CDR3 DNA reads TGTGCCAGTAGTATCGGAGGGGGGGGACCTGAAGCTTTCTTT.

The chain uses TRBV11-2 and TRBJ1-2, with D possibly TRBD1 on 6 matching bases. The CDR3 is 14 residues long. Germline V CDR1 and CDR2: SGHAT, FQNNGV. The V end was cut by 5 bases, the J end by 2 bases, with 12 bases between. The CDR3 loop reads CASSQGNLNYGYTF. The CDR3 coding sequence is TGTGCCAGCAGCCAGGGGAATTTGAACTATGGCTACACCTTC.

The rearrangement joins TRBV11-2 to TRBJ2-3, with 7 nucleotides matching TRBD2. CDR3 length: 14 residues. The germline gives CDR1 SGHAT, CDR2 FQNNGV. Germline trimming cut 5 bases from V and 3 bases from J; bases unmatched to any gene: 5. The CDR3 loop reads CASSPRETTDTQYF. CDR3 bases: TGTGCCAGCAGCCCGCGGGAGACGACAGATACGCAGTATTTT.

CDR3 coding DNA: TGTGCCAGCAGTCAGGGACAGGCGCCTGAAAAACTGTTTTTT. Its protein product is CASSQGQAPEKLFF. The chain carries TRBV6-5 and TRBJ1-4; 8 bases align to TRBD1. The ends lost 5 bases at V and 7 bases at J; junction bases unmatched: 6. The CDR3 has 14 residues. The germline gives CDR1 MNHEY, CDR2 SVGAGI.

The chain carries TRBV2 and TRBJ2-1, with 10 bases matching TRBD2. Germline CDR1 and CDR2: SNHLY and FYNNEI. This CDR3 contains 16 residues. With 1 base clipped from V and 5 bases from J, the junction kept 5 bases outside the gene matches. CDR3 amino acids: CASSEGLAGENNEQFF. The CDR3 DNA reads as TGTGCCAGCAGTGAAGGGCTAGCGGGGGAAAACAATGAGCAGTTCTTC.

The J gene is TRBJ2-3, the V gene TRBV2, with D tentatively TRBD2 (6 bases). In germline, CDR1 is SNHLY, CDR2 FYNNEI. The CDR3 loop spans 13 amino acids. The V and J ends lost 1 base and 6 bases respectively, with 8 bases between them. CDR3 in DNA: TGTGCCAGCAGTGAAGGGCGGGGTGATACGCAGTATTTT. Its translation is CASSEGRGDTQYF.

Comments on this clone: Within the sample, other DNA sequences also encode this same CDR3. This chain uses TRBV5-6 with TRBJ1-1, with 10 bases fitting TRBD1. Germline loops: CDR1 SGHDT, CDR2 YYEEEE. After removal of 4 bases from V and 7 bases from J, the junction contained 4 bases not matched to a gene. The CDR3 is made up of 13 amino acids. For the CDR3, the DNA is TGTGCCAGCAGCCCGGACAGGGGGTATGAAGCTTTCTTT. This sequence encodes CASSPDRGYEAFF.

V usage is TRBV29-1 and J usage is TRBJ1-2, with 10 positions matching TRBD1. Trimming removed 7 bases from V and 5 bases from J; junction bases left unmatched: 10. CDR3 length: 14 amino acids. Looked up from germline, CDR1 is SQVTM and CDR2 is ANQGSEA. In DNA form, the CDR3 reads TGCAGCGGATCGGGGACAGGGGTCGGGTATGGCTACACCTTC. It translates to CSGSGTGVGYGYTF.

The genes are TRBV2 and TRBJ2-1, with a weak D call TRBD2 (6 bases). V lost 2 bases to trimming and J lost 2 bases, with 10 bases between them. The germline V gene has CDR1 SNHLY and CDR2 FYNNEI. The CDR3 contains 15 residues. CDR3 loop: CASSELEGPYNEQFF. As DNA, the CDR3 is TGTGCCAGCAGTGAATTGGAGGGACCCTACAATGAGCAGTTCTTC.

This clone has a handful of counts. This chain uses TRBV5-1 with TRBJ2-3, with 8 bases aligning to TRBD1. Germline lookup yields CDR1 SGHRS and CDR2 YFSETQ. The CDR3 is 18 amino acids. With V trimmed by 4 bases and J by 0 bases, 13 bases remained unmatched. The CDR3 here is CASSPTGAGGSSTDTQYF. CDR3 nucleotide sequence: TGCGCCAGCAGCCCGACAGGGGCCGGTGGTTCTAGCACAGATACGCAGTATTTT. Complete variable domain (other parts from reference TRBV5-1 and TRBJ2-3): KAGVTQTPRYLIKTRGQQVTLSCSPISGHRSVSWYQQTPGQGLQFLFEYFSETQRNKGNFPGRFSGRQFSNSRSEMNVSTLELGDSALYLCASSPTGAGGSSTDTQYFGPGTRLTVL.

This sequence joins TRBV7-2 and TRBJ2-7, with 11 bases matching TRBD1. Germline-derived CDR1 and CDR2 are SGHTA and FQGNSA. The CDR3 is made up of 17 amino acids. V lost 4 bases, J lost 1 base, and 9 bases stayed unmatched. The chain's CDR3 is CASSSRDRGRLSYEQYF. The DNA of the CDR3 is TGTGCCAGCAGCTCCCGGGACAGGGGGAGACTATCCTACGAGCAGTACTTC.

This clone came up once. The gene calls are TRBV7-9 and TRBJ1-2; 11 nucleotides line up with TRBD1. From germline, CDR1 is SEHNR and CDR2 FQNEAQ (reference sequence). The CDR3 covers 14 residues. J was trimmed by 8 bases and V by 5 bases; bases with no gene match: 7. CDR3 in amino acids: CASSLGQGAQGYTF. The CDR3 nucleotides read TGTGCCAGCAGCCTCGGACAGGGGGCTCAAGGCTACACCTTC.

This rearrangement joins TRBV2 to TRBJ2-1; perhaps TRBD2 as D (6 bases). The CDR3 is 16 amino acids. Trimming took 4 bases from V and 0 from J, leaving 13 bases between them. CDR1 is SNHLY and CDR2 is FYNNEI in the germline V gene. As DNA, the CDR3 is TGTGCCAGCAGTGGGCCTCTAGCGCCCTCCTACAATGAGCAGTTCTTC. This encodes CASSGPLAPSYNEQFF.

The rearrangement joins TRBV6-1 to TRBJ1-1; D is ambiguous. The germline V gene has CDR1 MNHNS and CDR2 SASEGT. The CDR3 contains 15 residues. Trimming shortened V by 4 bases and J by 1 base, and 13 bases separated the two germline ends. The CDR3 DNA reads as TGTGCCAGCAGTGCCCCTGGCCGTTCGAACACTGAAGCTTTCTTT. Translation gives CASSAPGRSNTEAFF.

V gene TRBV19 combines with J gene TRBJ2-3; 9 bases map to TRBD1. CDR3 length: 15 amino acids. Per the germline V gene, CDR1 is LNHDA and CDR2 is SQIVND (reference sequence). After removal of 7 bases from V and 5 bases from J, the junction contained 10 bases not matched to a gene. The CDR3 DNA sequence: TGTGCCAGTACCTCAACAGGGGGCTCAATAGATACGCAGTATTTT. This codes for CASTSTGGSIDTQYF.

This clone was observed a few times. DNA of the CDR3: TGTGCCAGGGGGGTTTGGGGGGCTAATGAAAAACTGTTTTTT. This gives the protein CARGVWGANEKLFF. This chain joins TRBV6-1 and TRBJ1-4; tentative D call: TRBD1 (5 bases). This CDR3 comprises 14 residues. Germline CDR1 reads MNHNS; CDR2 reads SASEGT. V dropped 9 bases and J dropped 3 bases, with 14 bases sitting between them.

The rearrangement uses TRBV5-5 and TRBJ1-2, with TRBD1 identical over 11 bases. V trimming: 0 bases; J trimming: 6 bases; junction bases outside the gene matches: 1. This CDR3 region has 14 residues. Germline CDR1 SGHKS, CDR2 YYEKEE (reference sequence). This CDR3 reads CASSLGDRGDGYTF. The CDR3 nucleotides read TGTGCCAGCAGCTTGGGGGACAGGGGGGATGGCTACACCTTC.

This clone was recorded a few times. This sequence joins TRBV11-3 and TRBJ1-1, with TRBD1 matching over 8 bases. Germline CDR1 reads SGHNT; CDR2 reads YENEEA. After removal of 2 bases from V and 7 bases from J, the junction contained 9 bases not matched to a gene. The CDR3 spans 15 residues. CDR3 sequence: CASSLTGTGDFEAFF. DNA for the CDR3: TGTGCCAGCAGCTTAACCGGGACAGGAGACTTTGAAGCTTTCTTT.

J is TRBJ2-1 and V is TRBV29-1, with 12 nucleotides matching TRBD2. Trimming cost V 1 base and J 0 bases; bases outside gene matches: 4. Germline values: CDR1 SQVTM, CDR2 ANQGSEA. The CDR3 runs 17 residues. In nucleotides, the CDR3 is TGCAGCGTTGAAGGCCTAGCGGGGGGGCCCTCCTACAATGAGCAGTTCTTC. It is translated as CSVEGLAGGPSYNEQFF.